Shown below are 24 T cell receptor beta chains from a single sample sequenced in a study of blood T cells in healthy people across ages. The use of a sample-barcoded 5' primer and a J-beta primer mix characterized a second PCR of roughly 6 to 11 cycles. MiXCR, run by TCRdb on the 5' RACE reads, gives a single entry per CDR3 protein. The table records 850,000 to 1,000,000 distinct CDR3 sequences, 51% of them present only once. The sequencing sample was made of blood. Receptors originate from a woman aged 60-70 years in good health.

The rearrangement uses TRBV28 and TRBJ2-1; 7 bases fit TRBD2. V trimming: 2 bases; J trimming: 5 bases; junction bases outside the gene matches: 6. The CDR3 contains 15 residues. Germline V gene lookup returns CDR1 MDHEN and CDR2 SYDVKM. CDR3 coding DNA: TGTGCCAGCAGTTTAGGGTCTAGCGGACACAATGAGCAGTTCTTC. The encoded protein is CASSLGSSGHNEQFF.

In this sample, this clonotype turned up once. J is TRBJ2-5 and V is TRBV4-1; D not certain. This CDR3 region has 15 residues. From germline, CDR1 is MGHRA and CDR2 YSYEKL. V lost 0 bases and J lost 4, with 12 bases in between. CDR3 residues: CASSQDGVPGETQYF. The CDR3 bases are TGCGCCAGCAGCCAAGATGGGGTTCCCGGAGAGACCCAGTACTTC.

This clonotype was recorded a few times. The chain combines TRBV29-1 with TRBJ1-5, with a possible D match to TRBD1 (5 bases). V shed 5 bases and J shed 3 bases, with 11 bases lying between them. This CDR3 comprises 13 residues. The V gene's germline CDR1 is SQVTM and CDR2 ANQGSEA. The CDR3 DNA reads TGCAGCGTTTCCGGGGGAAACAATCAGCCCCAGCATTTT. It yields the protein CSVSGGNNQPQHF. Combining the CDR3 with reference TRBV29-1 and TRBJ1-5 gives the whole variable domain SAVISQKPSRDICQRGTSLTIQCQVDSQVTMMFWYRQQPGQSLTLIATANQGSEATYESGFVIDKFPISRPNLTFSTLTVSNMSPEDSSIYLCSVSGGNNQPQHFGDGTRLSIL.

This chain links TRBV5-6 with TRBJ1-1, with a tentative D call TRBD1 (6 bases). The CDR3 has 16 amino acids. Trimming took 4 bases from V and 3 from J, leaving 19 bases between them. The V gene's germline CDR1 is SGHDT and CDR2 YYEEEE. The CDR3 loop is CASSRQELYGYTEAFF. For the CDR3, the DNA is TGTGCCAGCAGCAGACAGGAACTCTATGGCTACACTGAAGCTTTCTTT.

This clonotype was seen just once. V and J are TRBV7-2 and TRBJ2-2; TRBD1 matches at 7 bases. With 1 base clipped from V and 6 bases from J, the junction kept 5 bases outside the gene matches. The V gene's germline CDR1 is SGHTA and CDR2 FQGNSA. This CDR3 region has 15 residues. The CDR3, as DNA: TGTGCCAGCAGCTTAGGAGGGGGCATGGCCGGGGAGCTGTTTTTT. Protein: CASSLGGGMAGELFF.

V gene TRBV18 combines with J gene TRBJ2-7, with D unclear. The germline CDR1 and CDR2 sequences are KGHSH and LQKENI. V dropped 8 bases and J dropped 0 bases, with 17 bases sitting between them. CDR3 length: 15 residues. CDR3 sequence: CASTSWVVGSYEQYF. CDR3 nucleotide sequence: TGTGCCAGCACATCTTGGGTTGTGGGCTCCTACGAGCAGTACTTC.

The CDR3 loop is CASSRPQGTQYF. In DNA, the CDR3 is TGTGCCAGCAGCCGCCCCCAAGGCACGCAGTATTTT. This chain joins TRBV3-1 and TRBJ2-3; D is unclear. Per germline, CDR1 LGHDT and CDR2 YNNKEL (reference sequence). Trimming shortened V by 4 bases and J by 9 bases, and 11 bases separated the two germline ends. The CDR3 spans 12 residues.

The V gene is TRBV14, the J gene TRBJ2-1, with 11 bases identical to TRBD2. Germline loops: CDR1 SGHDN, CDR2 FVKESK. V trimming: 5 bases; J trimming: 4 bases; junction bases outside the gene matches: 10. This CDR3 contains 17 residues. CDR3 protein: CASSTPGLADFYNEQFF. For the CDR3, the DNA is TGTGCCAGCAGCACACCGGGACTAGCGGACTTTTACAATGAGCAGTTCTTC.

Only a few counts were recorded for this clonotype. The gene calls are TRBV20-1 and TRBJ2-4, with D possibly matching TRBD1 (6 bases). V dropped 3 bases and J dropped 4 bases, with 19 bases sitting between them. Germline V gene data show CDR1 as DFQATT and CDR2 as SNEGSKA (reference sequence). CDR3 size: 16 residues. The CDR3 here is CSASAAGESRKNIQYF. CDR3 coding DNA: TGCAGTGCTAGCGCGGCAGGGGAATCTCGGAAAAACATTCAGTACTTC.

This clonotype was observed a handful of times. This rearrangement joins TRBV15 to TRBJ2-1, with TRBD2 matching 9 bases. With V trimmed by 0 bases and J by 14 bases, 11 bases remained unmatched. The CDR3 is 15 residues long. Per germline, CDR1 LNHNV and CDR2 YYDKDF (reference sequence). The CDR3 DNA sequence: TGTGCCACCAGCAGAGATAGGGCGGGAGGGAGTTGCGAGTTCTTC. Translating gives CATSRDRAGGSCEFF.

This clonotype came up a few times. CDR3 DNA sequence: TGTGCCATCAGTGACCTGGACAGGGAGACCCAGTACTTC. It translates to CAISDLDRETQYF. This chain joins TRBV10-3 and TRBJ2-5; 7 bases are shared with TRBD1. The ends lost 3 bases at V and 5 bases at J; junction bases unmatched: 3. Germline V lookup: CDR1 ENHRY, CDR2 SYGVKD. This CDR3 region has 13 residues.

The chain has TRBV5-1 and TRBJ2-3, with TRBD1 identical over 7 bases. The germline V gene encodes CDR1 SGHRS and CDR2 YFSETQ. V was pared by 2 bases and J by 5 bases, with 11 bases of the junction left unmatched. The length of the CDR3 is 16 residues. The CDR3 DNA sequence: TGCGCCAGCAGCTTAGGAACGGACAGGATCAGAGATACGCAGTATTTT. Protein sequence: CASSLGTDRIRDTQYF.

The rearrangement links TRBV7-2 to TRBJ1-2; D remains unclear. The germline V and J ends were trimmed by 3 bases and 2 bases, with 10 bases remaining between them. The CDR3 is 14 amino acids. CDR1 is SGHTA and CDR2 is FQGNSA in the germline V gene. DNA of the CDR3: TGTGCCAGCAGCTTGCAGCCCCAAAACTATGGCTACACCTTC. This encodes CASSLQPQNYGYTF.

The chain combines TRBV28 with TRBJ2-3; D is possibly TRBD1 (6 bases). Trimming took off 5 bases at V and 3 bases at J, with 15 bases between the two ends. The CDR3 extends over 15 amino acids. Germline CDR1 and CDR2: MDHEN and SYDVKM. Here the CDR3 reads CASSVRVRGTDTQYF. Here the CDR3 DNA reads TGTGCCAGCAGTGTCAGGGTCAGGGGTACAGATACGCAGTATTTT.

The chain uses TRBV12-3 or TRBV12-4 and TRBJ2-5, with 8 bases fitting TRBD2. V lost 8 bases, J lost 2 bases, and 10 bases stayed unmatched. This CDR3 has 15 residues. The CDR3, as DNA: TGTGCCAGCTGTGAGACGGGAGGGTTTCAAGAGACCCAGTACTTC. This encodes CASCETGGFQETQYF.

There are a few counts of this clonotype. The CDR3: CASSLSPLNAYEQYF. As DNA, the CDR3 is TGTGCCAGCAGTTTATCGCCCCTAAATGCCTACGAGCAGTACTTC. The chain combines TRBV27 with TRBJ2-7; unclear D gene. Looked up from germline, CDR1 is MNHEY and CDR2 is SMNVEV (reference sequence). CDR3 size: 15 residues. V was pared by 0 bases and J by 2 bases, with 11 bases between.

This clonotype came up a few times. The V gene is TRBV2, the J gene TRBJ2-7; 9 positions match TRBD2. CDR1 is SNHLY and CDR2 is FYNNEI in the germline V gene. The junction had 14 bases not matched to a gene; V was cut back by 6 bases and J by 5 bases. CDR3 length: 16 residues. This CDR3 is CASSQKIAGGSHEQYF. DNA of the CDR3: TGTGCCAGCAGCCAAAAGATCGCGGGAGGGAGCCACGAGCAGTACTTC.

The gene calls are TRBV13 and TRBJ2-5; 15 positions agree with TRBD2. CDR1 and CDR2 from the germline V gene are PRHDT and FYEKMQ (reference sequence). This CDR3 contains 18 residues. V dropped 4 bases and J dropped 1; count of bases not matched to a gene: 7. DNA of the CDR3: TGTGCCAGCAGCTCCACCCGGACTAGCGGGAGGGTCCAAGAGACCCAGTACTTC. This translates into CASSSTRTSGRVQETQYF.

V is TRBV2 and J is TRBJ1-2; weak D call: TRBD1 (5 bases). Trimming removed 4 bases at V and 5 bases at J, with 44 bases between. The V gene's germline CDR1 is SNHLY and CDR2 FYNNEI. CDR3 length: 24 residues. CDR3 residues: CASSAPYDSLVSSGRARELYGYTF. CDR3 sequence (DNA): TGTGCCAGCAGTGCCCCCTACGACAGTTTAGTATCGTCGGGGAGAGCGAGGGAGTTGTATGGCTACACCTTC.

V usage is TRBV4-1 and J usage is TRBJ2-5, with 15 positions matching TRBD2. After removal of 5 bases from V and 0 bases from J, the junction contained 4 bases not matched to a gene. The CDR3 has 17 residues. CDR1 and CDR2 (germline): MGHRA, YSYEKL. CDR3 DNA: TGCGCCAGCAGCACCGGGACTAGCGGGGGGTACCAAGAGACCCAGTACTTC. Translated, it gives CASSTGTSGGYQETQYF.

The rearrangement uses TRBV5-1 and TRBJ2-7; 7 bases align to TRBD2. The CDR3 length is 15 residues. Germline CDR1 SGHRS, CDR2 YFSETQ. V was pared by 4 bases and J by 3 bases, with 10 bases of the junction left unmatched. The CDR3 here is CASSPRARGFYEQYF. DNA for the CDR3: TGCGCCAGCAGCCCCCGGGCGCGGGGGTTCTACGAGCAGTACTTC.

There are a few counts of this clonotype. In DNA, the CDR3 is TGCGCCAGCGGAGGACTAGCGGGGACCGGGGAGCTGTTTTTT. It translates to CASGGLAGTGELFF. The chain combines TRBV10-1 with TRBJ2-2; 12 nucleotides align to TRBD2. Trimming cost V 8 bases and J 5 bases; bases outside gene matches: 3. The CDR3 covers 14 residues. Germline V lookup: CDR1 WNHNN, CDR2 SYGVQD (reference sequence).

The rearrangement uses TRBV12-3 or TRBV12-4 and TRBJ1-5; D possibly corresponds to TRBD1 (5 bases). The CDR3 has 17 amino acids. Trimming left V 2 bases short and J 2 bases short, with 16 bases between. DNA for the CDR3: TGTGCCAGCAGTTTAAGGTTTGGTAGGGGTGGCAATCAGCCCCAGCATTTT. This translates into CASSLRFGRGGNQPQHF.

The chain carries TRBV6-2 or TRBV6-3 and TRBJ2-3; D perhaps matches TRBD1 (6 bases). This CDR3 has 15 residues. V lost 0 bases, J lost 4 bases, and 11 bases lay in between. Germline V gene sequence: CDR1 MNHEY, CDR2 SVGEGT. CDR3 coding DNA: TGTGCCAGCAGTTACTCGACAGGTCGGGCAGATACGCAGTATTTT. Its translation is CASSYSTGRADTQYF.